Presented here are 13 T cell receptor beta chains from one specimen sequenced in a study of vaccination effects on CD4 cells after COVID-19. The authors isolated CD4+ T cells after around nine days of culture. Participants each got two BNT162b2 or mRNA-1273 vaccine doses. Their antigens are not known. Profiling relied on immunoSEQ multiplex PCR, and the TCRdb table lists in-frame clones only, not all of them. Among 57,000 or so clones listed, less than 80% were seen once. This material consisted of CD4+ T cells from PBMCs cultured without peptide, taken after COVID-19 vaccination. These receptors were taken from a human donor who received a COVID-19 vaccine.

The genes are TRBV4-3 and TRBJ1-2; tentative D call: TRBD1 (5 bases). This CDR3 spans 14 amino acids. Between the trimmed V and J ends, which lost 0 bases and 6 bases, there was a span of 11 bases. The germline CDR1 and CDR2 sequences are LGHNA and YSLEER. CDR3 loop: CASSQDLTRDGYTF. CDR3 DNA: TGCGCCAGCAGCCAAGATTTAACCAGGGATGGCTACACCTTC.

The rearrangement joins TRBV28 to TRBJ1-5; D may be TRBD1 (5 bases). The CDR3 sequence is 15 residues long. Deletions cut 3 bases from V and 7 bases from J, with 16 bases between. Germline lookup yields CDR1 MDHEN and CDR2 SYDVKM. The CDR3 DNA reads as TGTGCCAGCAGTTTGCGGCTGACAGCCCCACAGCCCCAGCATTTT. It specifies CASSLRLTAPQPQHF.

The chain recombines TRBV12-5 with TRBJ1-3, with TRBD1 matching over 9 bases. Germline V gene lookup returns CDR1 LGHNT and CDR2 FRNRAP. The CDR3 runs 15 residues. The V gene end was trimmed by 5 bases and the J gene end by 4 bases; junction bases not matched to a gene: 6. CDR3 nucleotides: TGTGCTAGTGGTCAACAGGGGGCGAAAGGAAACACCATATATTTT. Translating it yields CASGQQGAKGNTIYF.

The chain carries TRBV19 and TRBJ2-3; D call uncertain. The CDR3 totals 15 residues. Trimming stripped 4 bases from V and 8 bases from J, with 19 bases between. The germline gives CDR1 LNHDA, CDR2 SQIVND (reference sequence). CDR3 bases: TGTGCCAGTAGTACACCCGGCCATTTACGTGGTACGCAGTATTTT. Its translation: CASSTPGHLRGTQYF. The whole variable domain, filled in from reference TRBV19 and TRBJ2-3, reads DGGITQSPKYLFRKEGQNVTLSCEQNLNHDAMYWYRQDPGQGLRLIYYSQIVNDFQKGDIAEGYSVSREKKESFPLTVTSAQKNPTAFYLCASSTPGHLRGTQYFGPGTRLTVL.

The V and J genes are TRBV7-2 and TRBJ2-7; TRBD2 aligns across 9 bases. The CDR3 extends over 15 amino acids. Germline-derived CDR1 and CDR2 are SGHTA and FQGNSA. Trimming cost V 8 bases and J 6 bases; bases outside gene matches: 14. The CDR3 region is CASFGDAGGLGEQYF. CDR3 coding DNA: TGTGCCAGCTTTGGGGACGCGGGGGGGCTGGGCGAGCAGTACTTC.

CDR3 bases: TGCAGCGTTGGAGGGCCGGAAGGGCAGTACTTC. It encodes CSVGGPEGQYF. V usage is TRBV29-1 and J usage is TRBJ2-7; tentatively, D is TRBD2 (5 bases). Germline CDR1 SQVTM, CDR2 ANQGSEA. The CDR3 sequence is 11 residues long. The V gene lost 4 bases and the J gene lost 9 bases, with 13 bases spanning the gap.

The J gene is TRBJ2-1, the V gene TRBV9; 10 nucleotides agree with TRBD2. The CDR3 runs to 17 residues. With V trimmed by 3 bases and J by 8 bases, 14 bases remained unmatched. The germline V gene has CDR1 SGDLS and CDR2 YYNGEE. The CDR3 sequence: CASSAFPSGRDSDEQFF. CDR3 DNA: TGTGCCAGCAGCGCTTTTCCTAGCGGGAGAGATTCCGATGAGCAGTTCTTC.

The chain uses TRBV9 and TRBJ1-1, with 11 bases matching TRBD1. The V gene's germline CDR1 is SGDLS and CDR2 YYNGEE. The CDR3 extends over 16 amino acids. J was trimmed by 5 bases and V by 0 bases; bases with no gene match: 6. The CDR3 loop reads CASSVGTGGRRTEAFF. CDR3 sequence (DNA): TGTGCCAGCAGCGTAGGGACAGGGGGCAGGCGAACTGAAGCTTTCTTT.

The rearrangement joins TRBV5-5 to TRBJ1-2, with D perhaps matching TRBD1 (6 bases). The CDR3 spans 19 residues. V was trimmed by 0 bases and J by 4 bases, leaving 25 bases between them. CDR1 is SGHKS and CDR2 is YYEKEE in the germline V gene (reference sequence). As DNA, the CDR3 is TGTGCCAGCAGCTTGGCCGGGGTCAGGGGAGTGGACAACCCCTATGGCTACACCTTC. Its protein is CASSLAGVRGVDNPYGYTF. Full variable domain (remainder filled in from reference TRBV5-5 and TRBJ1-2): DAGVTQSPTHLIKTRGQQVTLRCSPISGHKSVSWYQQVLGQGPQFIFQYYEKEERGRGNFPDRFSARQFPNYSSELNVNALLLGDSALYLCASSLAGVRGVDNPYGYTFGSGTRLTVV.

The chain has TRBV5-8 and TRBJ2-7; 14 bases fit TRBD2. Looked up from germline, CDR1 is SGHTS and CDR2 is YDEGEE. The CDR3 runs to 19 residues. V dropped 4 bases and J dropped 2; count of bases not matched to a gene: 14. The CDR3 here is CASSQLLPGLAGEAYEQYF. In DNA form, the CDR3 reads TGTGCCAGCAGCCAGCTACTCCCGGGACTAGCGGGAGAGGCCTACGAGCAGTACTTC.

The V call is TRBV6-6, the J call TRBJ2-7; a weak D match, TRBD1 (7 bases). Per the germline V gene, CDR1 is MNHNY and CDR2 is SVGAGI (reference sequence). Trimming pared 2 bases from V and 6 bases from J, leaving 17 bases between. The CDR3 spans 15 residues. The CDR3 spells CASSYVAGQYFEQYF. The CDR3, as DNA: TGTGCCAGCAGTTACGTGGCGGGACAGTACTTCGAGCAGTACTTC.

This chain uses TRBV13 with TRBJ1-2; D is unclear. V was pared by 7 bases and J by 1 base, with 10 bases between. In germline, CDR1 is PRHDT, CDR2 FYEKMQ (reference sequence). The CDR3 consists of 13 residues. The CDR3 DNA reads as TGTGCCAGCATTAGGTCCGGTAACTATGGCTACACCTTC. This sequence encodes CASIRSGNYGYTF.

This clone has only one observation. The chain joins TRBV6-6 to TRBJ1-1; D unresolved. CDR1 is MNHNY, CDR2 SVGAGI, per germline (reference sequence). V was cut by 6 bases and J by 2 bases, with 4 bases left in between. The CDR3 is made up of 11 amino acids. CDR3 sequence: CASRQNTEAFF. CDR3 DNA: TGTGCCAGCAGGCAAAACACTGAAGCTTTCTTT.